One sample yielded the 2 T cell receptor beta chains listed below, sequenced in a study of graft-versus-host responses after intestinal transplantation. Assay used: immunoSEQ multiplex PCR; TCRdb lists only in-frame clones, some missing. The table has fewer than 90,000 clones, about 95% seen once; the top ten hold about 0.2%. Their specific antigens are unknown. The sequences come from unstimulated CD4+ T cells sorted from spleen or lymph node cells, collected before transplant. The receptors shown here come from a human donor who was the organ donor for an intestinal transplant.

The CDR3 here is CASSQRGLNTEAFF. The CDR3 DNA follows: TGCGCCAGCAGCCAAAGGGGGTTGAACACTGAAGCTTTCTTT. This chain links TRBV5-1 with TRBJ1-1, with D possibly matching TRBD1 (6 bases). The germline V gene encodes CDR1 SGHRS and CDR2 YFSETQ. The V end was cut by 4 bases, the J end by 0 bases, with 10 bases between. The length of the CDR3 is 14 residues.

This sequence joins TRBV25-1 and TRBJ1-6; 9 nucleotides line up with TRBD1. Germline V lookup: CDR1 MGHDK, CDR2 SYGVNS. The V segment lost 4 bases and the J segment 7 bases; nucleotides outside the gene matches: 5. The CDR3 length is 15 residues. CDR3 DNA: TGTGCCAGCAGTGTGACAGGGGGATGGAATTCACCCCTCCACTTT. The encoded protein is CASSVTGGWNSPLHF.